The 5 T cell receptor beta chains given below trace back to one sample, sequenced in a study of response to subunit inactivated influenza vaccine. In TCRdb, the RT-PCR reads were re-called with MiXCR into one record per CDR3 protein. The data show over 650,000 distinct CDR3 sequences, under 20% seen once. This specimen consisted of PBMCs from blood, obtained roughly 5 days after vaccination. Source of these receptors: a man in his fifties who received an inactivated influenza vaccine.

In its sample, this clonotype was seen many times. The chain combines TRBV29-1 with TRBJ1-2; D is undetermined. The ends were cut back, 4 bases at V and 8 bases at J, with 8 bases in the middle. There are 10 residues in the CDR3. Germline-derived CDR1 and CDR2 are SQVTM and ANQGSEA. CDR3 DNA: TGCAGCGTTGCTGGGAACGGCTACACCTTC. Amino acid sequence: CSVAGNGYTF.

This clonotype was counted at least ten times. The gene calls are TRBV5-5 and TRBJ2-1, with D unresolved. The V end lost 1 base, the J end lost 0 bases, and 8 bases lay between the germline ends. CDR3 length equals 15 residues. CDR1 and CDR2 from the germline V gene are SGHKS and YYEKEE (reference sequence). The CDR3 DNA is TGTGCCAGCAGCTTGAGTGCGAGCTCCTACAATGAGCAGTTCTTC. Protein: CASSLSASSYNEQFF. The variable domain in full, completed from reference TRBV5-5 and TRBJ2-1, reads DAGVTQSPTHLIKTRGQQVTLRCSPISGHKSVSWYQQVLGQGPQFIFQYYEKEERGRGNFPDRFSARQFPNYSSELNVNALLLGDSALYLCASSLSASSYNEQFFGPGTRLTVL.

The V and J genes are TRBV12-3 or TRBV12-4 and TRBJ2-7; D is uncertain. V lost 2 bases to trimming and J lost 0 bases, with 14 bases between them. The CDR3 covers 16 residues. The CDR3 region has the DNA TGTGCCAGCAGTTTATGGGGTCTCATCGGCTCCTACGAGCAGTACTTC. Translation gives CASSLWGLIGSYEQYF.

The CDR3 loop is CASSQDGGGRETQYF. The CDR3 coding sequence is TGCGCCAGCAGCCAAGATGGAGGGGGCAGGGAGACCCAGTACTTC. This chain joins TRBV4-3 and TRBJ2-5; a weak D match, TRBD1 (7 bases). Trimming removed 0 bases at V and 5 bases at J, with 13 bases between. Germline V lookup: CDR1 LGHNA, CDR2 YSLEER. This CDR3 contains 15 residues.

This clonotype was seen a handful of times. The rearrangement joins TRBV14 to TRBJ2-2; 8 bases align to TRBD2. The CDR3 is 15 amino acids. Trimming removed 4 bases from V and 3 bases from J; junction bases left unmatched: 4. Germline CDR1 is SGHDN and CDR2 is FVKESK. In DNA form, the CDR3 reads TGTGCCAGCAGCCTTCCGGGAGGGTACACCGGGGAGCTGTTTTTT. Translation gives CASSLPGGYTGELFF. Full variable domain (rest looked up from reference TRBV14 and TRBJ2-2): EAGVTQFPSHSVIEKGQTVTLRCDPISGHDNLYWYRRVMGKEIKFLLHFVKESKQDESGMPNNRFLAERTGGTYSTLKVQPAELEDSGVYFCASSLPGGYTGELFFGEGSRLTVL.